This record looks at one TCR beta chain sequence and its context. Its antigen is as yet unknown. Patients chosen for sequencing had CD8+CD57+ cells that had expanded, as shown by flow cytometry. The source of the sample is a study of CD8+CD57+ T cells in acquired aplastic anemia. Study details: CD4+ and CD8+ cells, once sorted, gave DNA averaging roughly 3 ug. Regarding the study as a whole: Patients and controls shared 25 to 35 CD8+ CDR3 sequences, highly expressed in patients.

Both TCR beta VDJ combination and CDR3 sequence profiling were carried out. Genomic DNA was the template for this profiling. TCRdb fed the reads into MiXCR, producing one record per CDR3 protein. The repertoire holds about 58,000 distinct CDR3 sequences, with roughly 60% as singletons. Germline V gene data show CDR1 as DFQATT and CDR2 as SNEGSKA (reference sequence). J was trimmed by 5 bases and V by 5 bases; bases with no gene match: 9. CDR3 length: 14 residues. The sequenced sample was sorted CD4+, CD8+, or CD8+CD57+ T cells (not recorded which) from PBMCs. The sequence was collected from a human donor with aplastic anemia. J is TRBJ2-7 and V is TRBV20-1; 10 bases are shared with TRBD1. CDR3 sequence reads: CSAPDRGGSHEQYF. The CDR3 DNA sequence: TGCAGTGCTCCGGACAGGGGGGGAAGCCACGAGCAGTACTTC.